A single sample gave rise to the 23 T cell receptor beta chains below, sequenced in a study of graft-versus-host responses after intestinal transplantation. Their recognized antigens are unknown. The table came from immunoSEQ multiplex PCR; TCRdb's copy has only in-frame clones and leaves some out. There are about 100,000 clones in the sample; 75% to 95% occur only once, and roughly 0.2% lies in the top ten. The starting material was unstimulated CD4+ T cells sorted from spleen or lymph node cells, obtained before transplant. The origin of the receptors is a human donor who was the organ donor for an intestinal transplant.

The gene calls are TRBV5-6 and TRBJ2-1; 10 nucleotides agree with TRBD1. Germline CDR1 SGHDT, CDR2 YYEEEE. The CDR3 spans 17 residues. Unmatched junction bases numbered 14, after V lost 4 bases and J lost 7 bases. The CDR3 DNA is TGTGCCAGCAGCCCCCGAGCACGGGACAGGGGAAGGAATGAGCAGTTCTTC. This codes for CASSPRARDRGRNEQFF. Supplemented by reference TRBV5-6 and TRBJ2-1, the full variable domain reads DAGVTQSPTHLIKTRGQQVTLRCSPKSGHDTVSWYQQALGQGPQFIFQYYEEEERQRGNFPDRFSGHQFPNYSSELNVNALLLGDSALYLCASSPRARDRGRNEQFFGPGTRLTVL.

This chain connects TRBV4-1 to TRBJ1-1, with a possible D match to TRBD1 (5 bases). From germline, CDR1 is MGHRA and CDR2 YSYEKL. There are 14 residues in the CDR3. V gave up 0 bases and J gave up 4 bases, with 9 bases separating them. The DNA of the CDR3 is TGCGCCAGCAGCCAAGATGGGGGGGTCACTGAAGCTTTCTTT. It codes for CASSQDGGVTEAFF.

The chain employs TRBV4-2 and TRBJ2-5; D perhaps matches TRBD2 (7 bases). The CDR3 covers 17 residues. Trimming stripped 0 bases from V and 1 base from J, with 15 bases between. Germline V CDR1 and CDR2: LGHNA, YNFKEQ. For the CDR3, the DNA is TGTGCCAGCAGCCAAGAGAGCTGGGGGGGGGCCCAAGAGACCCAGTACTTC. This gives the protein CASSQESWGGAQETQYF.

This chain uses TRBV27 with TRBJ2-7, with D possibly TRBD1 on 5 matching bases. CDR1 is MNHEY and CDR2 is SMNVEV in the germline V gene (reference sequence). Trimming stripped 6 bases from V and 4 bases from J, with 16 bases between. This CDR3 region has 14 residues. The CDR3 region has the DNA TGTGCCAGCAGACCTAGACAGTCAAGGTACGAGCAGTACTTC. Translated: CASRPRQSRYEQYF.

Written as DNA, the CDR3 is TGCGCCAGCAGCTTCGTCTCGGTTATCGGGAAAGAGACCCAGTACTTC. Its protein product is CASSFVSVIGKETQYF. This chain joins TRBV5-1 and TRBJ2-5; D possibly corresponds to TRBD2 (5 bases). The CDR3 loop spans 16 amino acids. Between the trimmed V and J ends, which lost 2 bases and 3 bases, there was a span of 17 bases. Germline CDR1 and CDR2: SGHRS and YFSETQ.

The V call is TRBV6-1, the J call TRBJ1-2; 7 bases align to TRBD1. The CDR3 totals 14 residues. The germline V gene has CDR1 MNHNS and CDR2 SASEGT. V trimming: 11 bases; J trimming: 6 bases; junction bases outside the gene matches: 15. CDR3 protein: CAGGTGTALNGYTF. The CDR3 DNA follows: TGTGCCGGGGGAACCGGGACAGCCCTAAATGGCTACACCTTC.

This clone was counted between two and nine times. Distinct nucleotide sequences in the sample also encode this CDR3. The CDR3 region has the DNA TGTGCCAGCAGCTTGGCAGGGGGCAATCAGCCCCAGCATTTT. As protein: CASSLAGGNQPQHF. The genes are TRBV5-4 and TRBJ1-5; a weak D match, TRBD1 (6 bases). The CDR3 contains 14 residues. CDR1 is SGHNT, CDR2 YYREEE, per germline (reference sequence). Trimming shortened V by 0 bases and J by 2 bases, and 6 bases separated the two germline ends.

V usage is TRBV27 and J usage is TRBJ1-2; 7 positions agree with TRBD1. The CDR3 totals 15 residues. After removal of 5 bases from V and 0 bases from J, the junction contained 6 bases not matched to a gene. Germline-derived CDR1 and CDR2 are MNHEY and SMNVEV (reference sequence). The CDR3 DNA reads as TGTGCCAGCAGTCCTCGACAGGGAACTAACTATGGCTACACCTTC. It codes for CASSPRQGTNYGYTF.

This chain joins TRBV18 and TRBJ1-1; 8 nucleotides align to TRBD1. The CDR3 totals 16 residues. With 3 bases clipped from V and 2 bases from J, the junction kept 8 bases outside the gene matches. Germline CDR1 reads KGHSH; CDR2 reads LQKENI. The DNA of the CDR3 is TGTGCCAGCTCACCTGAAGTTGGGACAGGTAACACTGAAGCTTTCTTT. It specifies CASSPEVGTGNTEAFF.

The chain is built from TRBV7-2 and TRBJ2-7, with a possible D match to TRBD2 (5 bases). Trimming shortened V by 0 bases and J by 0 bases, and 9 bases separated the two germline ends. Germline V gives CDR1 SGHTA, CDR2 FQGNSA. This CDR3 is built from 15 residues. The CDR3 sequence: CASSLADGVSYEQYF. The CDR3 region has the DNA TGTGCCAGCAGCTTAGCGGACGGGGTCTCCTACGAGCAGTACTTC.

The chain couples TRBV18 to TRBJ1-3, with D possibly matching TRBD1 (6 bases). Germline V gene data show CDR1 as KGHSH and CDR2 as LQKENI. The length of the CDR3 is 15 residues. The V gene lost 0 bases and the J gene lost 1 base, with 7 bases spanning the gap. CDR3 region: CASSPPRGSGNTIYF. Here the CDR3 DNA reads TGTGCCAGCTCACCACCTAGGGGGTCTGGAAACACCATATATTTT.

The CDR3 DNA is TGTGCCAGCAGTGAAGCGCAGCGGGGGGCGCGTCAGCCCCAGCATTTT. Translated, it gives CASSEAQRGARQPQHF. This sequence joins TRBV6-1 and TRBJ1-5; D is perhaps TRBD1 (6 bases). The CDR3 is 16 residues long. Looked up from germline, CDR1 is MNHNS and CDR2 is SASEGT. Trimming left V 0 bases short and J 6 bases short, with 15 bases between.

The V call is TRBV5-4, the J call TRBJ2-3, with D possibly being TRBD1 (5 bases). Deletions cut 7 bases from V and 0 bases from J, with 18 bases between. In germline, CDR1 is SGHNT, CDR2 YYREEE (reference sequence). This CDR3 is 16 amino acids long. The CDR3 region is CASSPGGRASTDTQYF. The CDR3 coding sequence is TGTGCCAGCTCCCCCGGCGGCAGGGCTAGCACAGATACGCAGTATTTT. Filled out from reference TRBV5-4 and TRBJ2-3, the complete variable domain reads ETGVTQSPTHLIKTRGQQVTLRCSSQSGHNTVSWYQQALGQGPQFIFQYYREEENGRGNFPPRFSGLQFPNYSSELNVNALELDDSALYLCASSPGGRASTDTQYFGPGTRLTVL.

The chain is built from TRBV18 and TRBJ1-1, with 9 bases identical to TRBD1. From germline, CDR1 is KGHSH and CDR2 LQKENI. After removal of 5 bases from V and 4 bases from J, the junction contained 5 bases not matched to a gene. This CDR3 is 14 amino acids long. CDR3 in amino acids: CASSFDRGITEAFF. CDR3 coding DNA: TGTGCCAGCTCATTCGACAGGGGGATCACTGAAGCTTTCTTT.

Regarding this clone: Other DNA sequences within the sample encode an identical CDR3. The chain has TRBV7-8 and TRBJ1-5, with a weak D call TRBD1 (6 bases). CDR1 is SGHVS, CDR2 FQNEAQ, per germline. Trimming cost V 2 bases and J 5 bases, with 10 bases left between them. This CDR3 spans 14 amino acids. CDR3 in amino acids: CASSLTGLDQPQHF. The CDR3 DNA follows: TGTGCCAGCAGCTTAACAGGGCTGGATCAGCCCCAGCATTTT.

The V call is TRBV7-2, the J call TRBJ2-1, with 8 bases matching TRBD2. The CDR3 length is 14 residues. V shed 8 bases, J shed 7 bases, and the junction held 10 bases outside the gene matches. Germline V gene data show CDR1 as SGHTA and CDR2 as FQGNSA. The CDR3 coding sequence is TGTGCCAGCCGAGTCCGGGGGGGAAGGAATGAGCAGTTCTTC. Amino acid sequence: CASRVRGGRNEQFF.

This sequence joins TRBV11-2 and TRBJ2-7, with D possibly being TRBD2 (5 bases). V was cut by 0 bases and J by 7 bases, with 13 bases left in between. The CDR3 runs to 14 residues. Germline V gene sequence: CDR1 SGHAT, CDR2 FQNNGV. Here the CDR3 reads CASSLDSVLREQYF. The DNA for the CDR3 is TGTGCCAGCAGCTTAGATAGCGTATTGAGGGAGCAGTACTTC.

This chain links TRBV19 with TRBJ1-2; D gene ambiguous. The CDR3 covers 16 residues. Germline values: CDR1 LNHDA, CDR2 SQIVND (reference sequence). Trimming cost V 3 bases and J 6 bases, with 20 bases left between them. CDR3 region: CASSIGLAGAFNGYTF. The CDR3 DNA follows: TGTGCCAGTAGTATCGGGTTGGCCGGAGCATTCAATGGCTACACCTTC.

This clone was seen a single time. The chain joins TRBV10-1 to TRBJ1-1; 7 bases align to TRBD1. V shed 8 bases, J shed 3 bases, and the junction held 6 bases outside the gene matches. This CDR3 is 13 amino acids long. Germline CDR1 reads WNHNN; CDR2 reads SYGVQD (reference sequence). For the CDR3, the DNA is TGCGCCAGCCTCGACAGGGAGCACACTGAAGCTTTCTTT. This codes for CASLDREHTEAFF.

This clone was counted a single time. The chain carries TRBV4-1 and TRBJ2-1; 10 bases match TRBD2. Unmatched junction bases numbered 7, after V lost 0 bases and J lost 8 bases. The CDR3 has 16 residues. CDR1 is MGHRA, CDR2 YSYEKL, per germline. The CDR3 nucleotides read TGCGCCAGCAGCCAAGATAAGAGCGGGGGGGCGTATGAGCAGTTCTTC. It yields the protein CASSQDKSGGAYEQFF.

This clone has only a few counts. CDR3 nucleotide sequence: TGTGCCAGCAGCGTAGCGGGGGGGGAGACCCAGTACTTC. This codes for CASSVAGGETQYF. V and J are TRBV9 and TRBJ2-5, with 8 positions matching TRBD2. Losses at the gene ends were 0 bases for V and 5 bases for J; bases not matched to a gene: 0. The CDR3 extends over 13 amino acids. Germline V gene lookup returns CDR1 SGDLS and CDR2 YYNGEE.

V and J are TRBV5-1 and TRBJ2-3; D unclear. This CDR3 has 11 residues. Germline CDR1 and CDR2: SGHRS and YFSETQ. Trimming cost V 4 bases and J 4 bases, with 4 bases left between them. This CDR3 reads CASSQADTQYF. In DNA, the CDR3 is TGCGCCAGCAGCCAGGCAGATACGCAGTATTTT.

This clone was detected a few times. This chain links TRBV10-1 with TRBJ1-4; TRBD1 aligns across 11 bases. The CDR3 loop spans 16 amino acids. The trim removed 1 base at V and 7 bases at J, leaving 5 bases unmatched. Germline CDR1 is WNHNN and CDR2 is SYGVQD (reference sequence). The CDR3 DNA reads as TGCGCCAGCAGTGAGTTAAGAGGACAGGGGGCTGAAAAACTGTTTTTT. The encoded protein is CASSELRGQGAEKLFF.